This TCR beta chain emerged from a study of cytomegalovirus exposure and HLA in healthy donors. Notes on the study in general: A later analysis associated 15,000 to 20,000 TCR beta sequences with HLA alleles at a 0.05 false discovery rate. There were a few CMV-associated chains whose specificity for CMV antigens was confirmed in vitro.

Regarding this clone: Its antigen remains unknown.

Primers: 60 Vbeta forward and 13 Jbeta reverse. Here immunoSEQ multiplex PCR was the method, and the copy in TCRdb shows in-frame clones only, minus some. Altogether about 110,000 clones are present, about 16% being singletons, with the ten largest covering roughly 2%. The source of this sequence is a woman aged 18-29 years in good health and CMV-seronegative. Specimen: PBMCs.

The CDR3 DNA follows: TGTGCCAGCACTAGCGGGGGGGTCGGAGATACGCAGTATTTT. This codes for CASTSGGVGDTQYF. The chain carries TRBV9 and TRBJ2-3; 12 positions agree with TRBD2. This CDR3 comprises 14 residues. V gave up 6 bases and J gave up 5 bases; unmatched junction bases: 4. CDR1 is SGDLS and CDR2 is YYNGEE in the germline V gene.